This TCR beta chain stems from a study of shared T cell receptors in the human thymus. Method: immunoSEQ multiplex PCR; TCRdb's copy keeps in-frame clones and lacks some. The repertoire holds 500,000 to 750,000 clones, with around 87% as singletons. These records were also assigned to another study, of human thymus T cells. From that study: Immunologically healthy infants in Finland undergoing congenital heart defect surgery were the donors. Corrective heart surgery yielded the resections from which the thymus tissue came. Repertoires from thymus and blood appeared to show biased V and J gene usage.

The TCR originated in a boy in the first two years of life with a congenital heart defect. The sample consisted of thymocytes.

CDR3 residues: CAWSPILASRRAQYF. DNA for the CDR3: TGTGCCTGGAGCCCCATACTAGCGTCCCGGCGGGCCCAGTACTTC. V is TRBV30 and J is TRBJ2-5; 7 nucleotides agree with TRBD2. The CDR3 loop spans 15 amino acids. Germline lookup yields CDR1 GTSNPN and CDR2 SVGIG (reference sequence). V was clipped by 3 bases and J by 9 bases; unmatched bases: 16.